What follows are 13 T cell receptor beta chains derived from one specimen sequenced in a study of cytomegalovirus exposure and HLA in healthy donors. Primers: 60 Vbeta forward and 13 Jbeta reverse. Sequencing used immunoSEQ multiplex PCR; TCRdb keeps in-frame clones, though not all of them. There are around 130,000 clones in the sample; around three quarters occur only once, and approximately 1.7% lies in the top ten. The sample was PBMCs. The source is a woman aged 50 to 65 in good health and CMV-seronegative.

The chain uses TRBV29-1 and TRBJ2-3; D remains unclear. The V and J ends lost 7 bases and 2 bases respectively, with 13 bases between them. The CDR3 contains 13 residues. Germline CDR1 reads SQVTM; CDR2 reads ANQGSEA. CDR3 residues: CSATIRYTDTQYF. CDR3 nucleotide sequence: TGCAGCGCCACGATCAGATACACAGATACGCAGTATTTT.

This clone occurred a few times. The J gene is TRBJ2-7, the V gene TRBV30; D possibly corresponds to TRBD1 (6 bases). Germline assignment: CDR1 GTSNPN and CDR2 SVGIG (reference sequence). The CDR3 contains 13 residues. Between the trimmed V and J ends, which lost 0 bases and 5 bases, there was a span of 11 bases. DNA of the CDR3: TGTGCCTGGAGTGTAGGGGGTTTCAACGAGCAGTACTTC. The encoded protein is CAWSVGGFNEQYF.

CDR3 sequence reads: CASSLARGGGAYEQYF. The DNA for the CDR3 is TGTGCCAGCAGCTTAGCGCGGGGCGGAGGGGCCTACGAGCAGTACTTC. This chain uses TRBV7-9 with TRBJ2-7; D perhaps matches TRBD2 (6 bases). The CDR3 contains 16 residues. The V end was cut by 0 bases, the J end by 2 bases, with 14 bases between. Germline V gene data show CDR1 as SEHNR and CDR2 as FQNEAQ (reference sequence).

CDR3 in DNA: TGCGCCAGCAGGGTAATGACAGGGAGCGATGAGCAGTTCTTC. Protein product: CASRVMTGSDEQFF. The chain is built from TRBV5-1 and TRBJ2-1, with 7 bases fitting TRBD1. The CDR3 has 14 residues. Germline CDR1 SGHRS, CDR2 YFSETQ. The V segment lost 5 bases and the J segment 8 bases; nucleotides outside the gene matches: 10.

The rearrangement joins TRBV7-9 to TRBJ2-7, with 9 nucleotides matching TRBD1. The ends lost 5 bases at V and 2 bases at J; junction bases unmatched: 7. This CDR3 is built from 15 residues. Germline V gene lookup returns CDR1 SEHNR and CDR2 FQNEAQ (reference sequence). CDR3 loop: CASSLGQGLTYEQYF. DNA of the CDR3: TGTGCCAGCAGCCTAGGACAGGGGTTAACCTACGAGCAGTACTTC.

The chain links TRBV19 to TRBJ2-1, with D maybe TRBD1 (5 bases). Per germline, CDR1 LNHDA and CDR2 SQIVND (reference sequence). The CDR3 length is 13 residues. Trimming took 4 bases from V and 8 from J, leaving 12 bases between them. In DNA form, the CDR3 reads TGTGCCAGTAGTACCGATGGGGCTGATGAGCAGTTCTTC. Translated: CASSTDGADEQFF.

The chain combines TRBV27 with TRBJ2-1; TRBD2 is a possible D gene (6 bases). The CDR3 consists of 16 residues. Germline V gene lookup returns CDR1 MNHEY and CDR2 SMNVEV (reference sequence). V lost 5 bases to trimming and J lost 8 bases, with 22 bases between them. CDR3 DNA sequence: TGTGCCAGCAGTCTCCCGAGGGGAGGCCCCAGGGATGAGCAGTTCTTC. Protein: CASSLPRGGPRDEQFF.

This clone was observed a handful of times. The chain has TRBV19 and TRBJ1-1; 9 bases map to TRBD1. This CDR3 spans 15 amino acids. The V gene end was trimmed by 6 bases and the J gene end by 12 bases; junction bases not matched to a gene: 17. Germline CDR1 is LNHDA and CDR2 is SQIVND (reference sequence). The CDR3 here is CASSERWGSQGASFF. The CDR3, as DNA: TGTGCCAGTAGCGAGAGGTGGGGTTCACAGGGGGCGTCTTTCTTT.

The genes are TRBV30 and TRBJ2-3; tentatively, D is TRBD2 (8 bases). The V end lost 5 bases, the J end lost 1 base, and 16 bases lay between the germline ends. Germline-derived CDR1 and CDR2 are GTSNPN and SVGIG (reference sequence). This CDR3 contains 15 residues. This CDR3 is CAWQGVAGRTDTQYF. CDR3 DNA sequence: TGTGCCTGGCAGGGGGTAGCGGGGCGCACAGATACGCAGTATTTT. The complete variable domain, with remaining parts taken from reference TRBV30 and TRBJ2-3, reads SQTIHQWPATLVQPVGSPLSLECTVEGTSNPNLYWYRQAAGRGLQLLFYSVGIGQISSEVPQNLSASRPQDRQFILSSKKLLLSDSGFYLCAWQGVAGRTDTQYFGPGTRLTVL.

This rearrangement joins TRBV7-9 to TRBJ1-1; D remains unclear. Between the trimmed V and J ends, which lost 3 bases and 5 bases, there was a span of 16 bases. The germline CDR1 and CDR2 sequences are SEHNR and FQNEAQ (reference sequence). The CDR3 extends over 15 amino acids. Here the CDR3 DNA reads TGTGCCAGCAGCTTCGTTACCGGGTTGAGGACTGAAGCTTTCTTT. Protein sequence: CASSFVTGLRTEAFF.

This clone appeared a few times. The CDR3 protein is CAIRDTSYNEQFF. Here the CDR3 DNA reads TGTGCCATCAGGGACACCTCCTACAATGAGCAGTTCTTC. This rearrangement joins TRBV10-3 to TRBJ2-1, with D possibly matching TRBD1 (5 bases). The length of the CDR3 is 13 residues. The germline V gene encodes CDR1 ENHRY and CDR2 SYGVKD. V lost 6 bases and J lost 0, with 6 bases in between.

The DNA of the CDR3 is TGTGCCAGCAGCCCGACAGGGATGACCTACGAGCAGTACGTC. This sequence encodes CASSPTGMTYEQYV. The V and J genes are TRBV5-6 and TRBJ2-7; TRBD1 aligns across 7 bases. Germline assignment: CDR1 SGHDT and CDR2 YYEEEE. Trimming took 4 bases from V and 2 from J; bases not matched to a gene: 6. The CDR3 loop spans 14 amino acids.

The CDR3 loop reads CASSEGQGATDTQYF. For the CDR3, the DNA is TGTGCCAGCAGTGAAGGACAGGGGGCAACAGATACGCAGTATTTT. The chain recombines TRBV2 with TRBJ2-3; 10 bases are shared with TRBD1. This CDR3 spans 15 amino acids. Germline loops: CDR1 SNHLY, CDR2 FYNNEI. V trimming: 1 base; J trimming: 3 bases; junction bases outside the gene matches: 1.